Listed below are T cell receptor beta chains from one sample, sequenced in a study of beta chain features in type 1 diabetes. Clones were read by immunoSEQ multiplex PCR, and TCRdb kept only the in-frame ones, dropping some. The repertoire holds a few hundred thousand clones, 25% to 30% seen once, with around 4% in the top ten. Material: central memory CD4+ T cells from blood. These receptors were taken from a young man in good health. Both conserved end residues are part of each CDR3. Each record gives: J gene, clone size, V gene, D gene, CDR3 protein, CDR3 DNA. The D gene is left open where the match is weak. Not all rows give a size; the values are once, few, many and, for expanded clones, a class.

TRBJ2-4	few	TRBV7-2	-	CASSPAAALAKNIQYF	TGTGCCAGCAGCCCAGCAGCAGCCCTAGCCAAAAACATTCAGTACTTC
TRBJ2-7	few	TRBV18	TRBD2	CASSPGGAGAYGEQYF	TGTGCCAGCTCACCTGGAGGTGCGGGAGCTTATGGCGAGCAGTACTTC
TRBJ2-5	-	TRBV28	-	CASTLGETQYF	TGTGCCAGCACCCTGGGGGAGACCCAGTACTTC
TRBJ2-3	few	TRBV5-6	TRBD2	CASSPWSGNTQYF	TGTGCCAGCAGCCCATGGAGCGGGAATACGCAGTATTTT
TRBJ1-1	few	TRBV5-1	TRBD1	CASSSQGKGTEAFF	TGCGCCAGCAGCTCACAGGGGAAGGGCACTGAAGCTTTCTTT
TRBJ2-7	-	TRBV4-3	TRBD1	CASSRHRGQGGYEQYF	TGCGCCAGCAGCCGCCATAGAGGACAGGGAGGCTACGAGCAGTACTTC
TRBJ2-5	-	TRBV28	-	CASSFGLGGETQYF	TGTGCCAGCAGTTTTGGTTTAGGCGGAGAGACCCAGTACTTC
TRBJ2-3	few	TRBV30	-	CAWNGGGADTQYF	TGTGCCTGGAATGGGGGAGGAGCAGATACGCAGTATTTT
TRBJ2-3	many	TRBV7-9	TRBD2	CASSFSGGAVNTQYF	TGTGCCAGCAGCTTTAGCGGGGGGGCGGTGAATACGCAGTATTTT
TRBJ1-2	-	TRBV7-2	-	CASSPERWGRDYGYTF	TGTGCCAGCAGCCCGGAACGCTGGGGACGGGACTATGGCTACACCTTC
TRBJ2-5	few	TRBV28	TRBD2	CASSSLPRASGQETQYF	TGTGCCAGCAGTTCTCTCCCACGGGCTAGCGGACAAGAGACCCAGTACTTC
TRBJ1-2	few	TRBV6-5	-	CASSLSPLEGEGYTF	TGTGCCAGCAGTTTATCTCCGTTGGAGGGGGAGGGCTACACCTTC
TRBJ2-3	few	TRBV29-1	-	CSVAQLSTDTQYF	TGCAGCGTTGCTCAGCTCAGCACAGATACGCAGTATTTT
TRBJ2-1	-	TRBV7-2	-	CASSSRPGDEQFF	TGTGCCAGCAGCTCCCGGCCGGGGGATGAGCAGTTCTTC
TRBJ2-5	-	TRBV7-2	-	CASSPAAAYQETQYF	TGTGCCAGCAGTCCCGCAGCGGCCTACCAAGAGACCCAGTACTTC
TRBJ2-1	-	TRBV25-1	TRBD2	CASSESGSGRPEQFF	TGTGCCAGCAGTGAATCGGGTAGCGGGAGGCCTGAGCAGTTCTTC
TRBJ2-7	-	TRBV20-1	-	CSAYSSYEQYF	TGCAGTGCTTACAGCTCCTACGAGCAGTACTTC
TRBJ2-7	few	TRBV6-1	-	CASSEAASYEQYF	TGTGCCAGCAGTGAAGCTGCCAGCTACGAGCAGTACTTC
TRBJ2-3	-	TRBV5-1	-	CASSLRGQPTDTQYF	TGCGCCAGCAGCTTACGGGGACAACCAACAGATACGCAGTATTTT
TRBJ2-5	many	TRBV2	TRBD2	CASSELGLATETQYF	TGTGCCAGCAGTGAGCTTGGACTAGCAACCGAGACCCAGTACTTC
TRBJ2-7	-	TRBV5-4	TRBD1	CASSSGTGISYEQYF	TGTGCCAGCAGCTCAGGGACAGGGATTTCCTACGAGCAGTACTTC
TRBJ2-5	few	TRBV29-1	-	CSSIGKRETQYF	TGCAGCTCCATCGGAAAGCGGGAGACCCAGTACTTC
TRBJ1-1	many	TRBV14	TRBD1	CASSPTGIYQNTEAFF	TGTGCCAGCAGCCCGACAGGGATCTACCAGAACACTGAAGCTTTCTTT
TRBJ1-2	-	TRBV4-2	-	CASSQGQGDWSGYTF	TGTGCCAGCAGCCAAGGGCAAGGGGACTGGAGCGGCTACACCTTC
TRBJ2-1	many	TRBV29-1	-	CSGGGDLYNEQFF	TGCAGCGGAGGGGGGGACCTCTACAATGAGCAGTTCTTC
TRBJ1-1	-	TRBV7-9	-	CASSLLRSDTEAFF	TGTGCCAGCAGCTTATTGAGATCGGACACTGAAGCTTTCTTT
TRBJ2-1	-	TRBV14	TRBD1	CASSHWTGGQEQFF	TGTGCCAGCAGCCACTGGACAGGGGGCCAGGAGCAGTTCTTC
TRBJ2-5	-	TRBV7-2	TRBD2	CASSPNGGGPGVETQYF	TGTGCCAGCAGCCCAAATGGCGGGGGGCCCGGGGTGGAGACCCAGTACTTC
TRBJ1-5	many	TRBV6-5	-	CASSYDGNQPQHF	TGTGCCAGCAGTTACGACGGAAATCAGCCCCAGCATTTT
TRBJ1-1	-	TRBV9	-	CASRAPTEETEAFF	TGTGCCAGCAGGGCCCCCACGGAGGAAACTGAAGCTTTCTTT
TRBJ2-5	-	TRBV7-2	-	CASRRTRAETQYF	TGTGCCAGCAGACGAACACGGGCGGAGACCCAGTACTTC
TRBJ2-7	few	TRBV6-1	TRBD1	CATGTVSYEQYF	TGTGCCACAGGGACAGTCTCCTACGAGCAGTACTTC
TRBJ2-5	-	TRBV7-9	-	CASRRGPQETQYF	TGTGCCAGCAGACGGGGCCCCCAAGAGACCCAGTACTTC
TRBJ2-7	-	TRBV5-6	TRBD2	CASSPQLLTSGEQYF	TGTGCCAGCAGTCCCCAGCTTCTGACTAGCGGTGAGCAGTACTTC
TRBJ1-5	-	TRBV29-1	-	CSGGEGRNQPQHF	TGCAGCGGGGGGGAGGGGCGCAATCAGCCCCAGCATTTT
TRBJ2-1	-	TRBV27	TRBD2	CASSLMGGGSYNEQFF	TGTGCCAGCAGTTTGATGGGCGGGGGATCCTACAATGAGCAGTTCTTC
TRBJ2-1	few	TRBV9	TRBD2	CASSSGTIYGEQFF	TGTGCCAGCAGCTCAGGGACTATTTATGGTGAGCAGTTCTTC
TRBJ2-3	-	TRBV11-2	-	CASSAVTDTQYF	TGTGCCAGCAGCGCGGTAACAGATACGCAGTATTTT
TRBJ1-6	-	TRBV4-3	-	CASSQDQGSYNSPLHF	TGCGCCAGCAGCCAAGACCAGGGGTCCTATAATTCACCCCTCCACTTT
TRBJ2-1	-	TRBV19	TRBD2	CASSTTSGRHNEQFF	TGTGCCAGTAGTACGACTAGCGGGAGGCACAATGAGCAGTTCTTC
TRBJ1-1	-	TRBV9	-	CASSVDRGPAFF	TGTGCCAGCAGCGTAGATAGGGGACCAGCTTTCTTT
TRBJ1-1	-	TRBV6-6	-	CASGKDGLNTEAFF	TGTGCCAGCGGCAAGGACGGATTGAACACTGAAGCTTTCTTT
TRBJ2-7	few	TRBV25-1	-	CASSKTGDGWTSSYEQYF	TGTGCCAGCAGTAAGACAGGGGACGGCTGGACTAGCTCCTACGAGCAGTACTTC
TRBJ2-1	many	TRBV5-4	-	CASSGLVDSSYNEQFF	TGTGCCAGCAGCGGACTTGTGGACTCCTCCTACAATGAGCAGTTCTTC
TRBJ2-7	few	TRBV6-4	-	CASSDSTAFSYEQYF	TGTGCCAGCAGTGACTCGACAGCATTCTCCTACGAGCAGTACTTC
TRBJ2-3	once	TRBV10-3	TRBD2	CAITPAVGRASIDTQYF	TGTGCCATCACCCCTGCGGTCGGGAGGGCCTCCATAGATACGCAGTATTTT
TRBJ1-1	-	TRBV30	-	CAWRFTPNTEAFF	TGTGCCTGGAGGTTTACACCGAACACTGAAGCTTTCTTT
TRBJ2-5	-	TRBV28	-	CASSLVRGTQETQYF	TGTGCCAGCAGTTTAGTCCGGGGTACTCAAGAGACCCAGTACTTC
TRBJ1-6	-	TRBV7-9	-	CASSLGQRNSPLHF	TGTGCCAGCAGCCTAGGACAGAGAAATTCACCCCTCCACTTT
TRBJ2-7	-	TRBV5-4	-	CASSLPGKSYEQYF	TGTGCCAGCAGCTTGCCAGGGAAGTCCTACGAGCAGTACTTC
TRBJ1-1	few	TRBV28	-	CASSLYARVEPFF	TGTGCCAGCAGTTTATACGCCAGGGTCGAACCTTTCTTT
TRBJ2-5	many	TRBV7-2	-	CASSKNRLGPQETQYF	TGTGCCAGCAGTAAAAACCGGTTAGGGCCGCAAGAGACCCAGTACTTC
TRBJ2-1	-	TRBV29-1	TRBD1	CSVDRGVGQAYNEQFF	TGCAGCGTTGATAGGGGTGTGGGACAGGCTTACAATGAGCAGTTCTTC
TRBJ2-2	few	TRBV5-1	TRBD1	CASSPTGLGTGELFF	TGCGCCAGCAGCCCGACAGGGTTAGGGACCGGGGAGCTGTTTTTT
TRBJ2-3	-	TRBV25-1	TRBD1	CASSAGTGGLTDTQYF	TGTGCCAGCAGTGCCGGGACAGGGGGACTCACAGATACGCAGTATTTT
TRBJ2-2	few	TRBV11-1	-	CASTPEGQSLTGELFF	TGTGCCAGCACCCCTGAAGGACAGTCGCTCACCGGGGAGCTGTTTTTT
TRBJ2-5	-	TRBV4-2	-	CASSHGSYQETQYF	TGTGCCAGCAGCCATGGTTCGTACCAAGAGACCCAGTACTTC
TRBJ2-5	-	TRBV4-2	TRBD1	CASSQGGQRETQYF	TGTGCCAGCAGCCAAGGGGGACAGAGAGAGACCCAGTACTTC
TRBJ1-4	few	TRBV5-1	-	CASRLSPTETNEKLFF	TGCGCCAGCAGGTTGAGCCCGACGGAAACTAATGAAAAACTGTTTTTT